What follows are 8 T cell receptor beta chains derived from one specimen sequenced in a study of T cell repertoires in cytomegalovirus infection. One entry per CDR3 protein, called by TCRdb with MiXCR from the reads. Of about 140,000 distinct CDR3 sequences detected, over 25% appear once; the ten largest clones hold about 52%. No antigen has been assigned to these receptors. The specimen comprised CD8+ T cells from cultured PBMCs, sampled from culture after CMV antigen stimulation. These receptors came from a human donor in good health (CMV status not recorded). Some clones in this sample may be carry-over from other donors' samples.

V usage is TRBV7-4 and J usage is TRBJ2-7, with TRBD1 identical over 8 bases. This CDR3 region has 14 residues. Losses at the gene ends were 1 base for V and 6 bases for J; bases not matched to a gene: 5. Germline values: CDR1 SGHVT, CDR2 SQSDAQ. The CDR3 loop is CASSLVATGAEQYF. The CDR3 nucleotides are TGTGCCAGCAGCTTAGTGGCGACAGGGGCCGAGCAGTACTTC.

V and J are TRBV7-4 and TRBJ2-2; possibly TRBD2 for D (5 bases). From germline, CDR1 is SGHVT and CDR2 SQSDAQ. The CDR3 sequence is 12 residues long. Trimming took 3 bases from V and 7 from J, leaving 6 bases between them. CDR3 residues: CASSLRDGELFF. The CDR3 DNA reads TGTGCCAGCAGCTTGAGGGACGGGGAGCTGTTTTTT.

This chain joins TRBV4-1 and TRBJ2-5; 8 nucleotides line up with TRBD1. J was trimmed by 3 bases and V by 5 bases; bases with no gene match: 2. The CDR3 is 13 amino acids. Germline V lookup: CDR1 MGHRA, CDR2 YSYEKL. The CDR3 coding sequence is TGCGCCAGCAGCGCACAGGGGGAAGAGACCCAGTACTTC. It is translated as CASSAQGEETQYF.

This clonotype was detected ten times or more. V is TRBV5-6 and J is TRBJ1-5; D call uncertain. Looked up from germline, CDR1 is SGHDT and CDR2 is YYEEEE. V was shortened by 3 bases and J by 8 bases, with 9 bases between the two germline ends. There are 12 residues in the CDR3. CDR3 protein: CASSSPWEPQHF. In nucleotides, the CDR3 is TGTGCCAGCAGCTCCCCCTGGGAGCCCCAGCATTTT.

The chain carries TRBV5-1 and TRBJ2-1; D is perhaps TRBD2 (5 bases). CDR3 length: 14 amino acids. Germline CDR1 SGHRS, CDR2 YFSETQ. Trimming removed 4 bases at V and 5 bases at J, with 13 bases between. The CDR3 sequence: CASSPYTGNNEQFF. The CDR3 region has the DNA TGCGCCAGCAGCCCCTACACGGGAAACAATGAGCAGTTCTTC.

This clonotype was counted between two and nine times. V usage is TRBV12-5 and J usage is TRBJ2-1; D remains unclear. V lost 6 bases to trimming and J lost 0 bases, with 9 bases between them. The CDR3 is 14 residues long. CDR1 and CDR2 (germline): LGHNT, FRNRAP. The CDR3 sequence is CASGHLSSYNEQFF. In DNA form, the CDR3 reads TGTGCTAGTGGCCACTTGAGCTCCTACAATGAGCAGTTCTTC.

In its sample, this clonotype was seen a few times. The rearrangement uses TRBV13 and TRBJ1-4; 9 nucleotides match TRBD1. V trimming: 2 bases; J trimming: 6 bases; junction bases outside the gene matches: 4. The CDR3 consists of 15 residues. In germline, CDR1 is PRHDT, CDR2 FYEKMQ (reference sequence). The CDR3 sequence: CASSLTGGLDEKLFF. CDR3 DNA: TGTGCCAGCAGCTTAACAGGGGGCTTAGATGAAAAACTGTTTTTT. The variable domain in full, with the rest retrieved from reference TRBV13 and TRBJ1-4, is AAGVIQSPRHLIKEKRETATLKCYPIPRHDTVYWYQQGPGQDPQFLISFYEKMQSDKGSIPDRFSAQQFSDYHSELNMSSLELGDSALYFCASSLTGGLDEKLFFGSGTQLSVL.

The CDR3 loop is CASSFGGRTDTQYF. The CDR3 DNA follows: TGTGCCAGCAGTTTCGGCGGCCGCACAGATACGCAGTATTTT. V is TRBV12-3 or TRBV12-4 and J is TRBJ2-3; no clear D. The CDR3 runs to 14 residues. Trimming stripped 3 bases from V and 1 base from J, with 8 bases between.